This T cell receptor (beta chain) was obtained from a study of T-cell reconstitution after alpha-beta-depleted transplantation in children. Construction of the TCRbeta library involved unique molecular identifiers. TCRdb redid the calling of the PCR reads with MiXCR, one entry per CDR3 protein. Of about 830,000 distinct CDR3 sequences in the sample, 16% were seen once. CDR1 LGHNT and CDR2 FRNRAP come from the germline V gene. This CDR3 has 18 amino acids. Trimming at V came to 6 bases and at J to 3 bases, leaving 11 bases not matched to a gene. Here the sequenced sample was PBMCs, mostly from graft donor cells, taken 360 days after TCRalphabeta/CD19-depleted stem cell transplant. The chain combines TRBV12-5 with TRBJ2-1; 13 bases agree with TRBD2. The TCR originated in a male patient under 18 who had a stem cell transplant for acute lymphoblastic leukemia, so the T cells may come from the graft donor. In nucleotides, the CDR3 is TGTGCTAGTGGCCTCCGGACTAGCGGGAGTATTGACTACAATGAGCAGTTCTTC. Its translation is CASGLRTSGSIDYNEQFF.